The source of this T cell receptor beta chain is a study of CD4 T cells in relation to SARS-CoV-2 and coronaviruses. The overall study: TCR beta CDR3s were sequenced after approximately ten-day antigen culture of PBMCs.

Per the germline V gene, CDR1 is KGHSH and CDR2 is LQKENI. With 2 bases removed from V and 2 bases from J, the gap between germline ends came to 8 bases. The CDR3 is made up of 14 amino acids. The unexposed donors gave CD4+ T cells in about 2011-2018, prior to COVID-19. The cells were cultured for roughly 11 days before CD4+ T cells were isolated. Testing used SARS-CoV-2 S/N and four cold-coronavirus spikes on unexposed-donor CD4+ T cells, cells permitting. Worth noting for this clone: Its antigen is as yet unknown.

Using immunoSEQ multiplex PCR, the repertoire was profiled, and TCRdb retains in-frame clones only, with some absent. The sample yields tens of thousands of clones, 72% seen once. The sequencing sample was made of CD4+ T cells from PBMCs, cultured in vitro. The origin of this receptor is a human donor in good health. The chain carries TRBV18 and TRBJ2-3, with D tentatively TRBD1 or TRBD2 (6 bases each). CDR3 residues: CASSPTGATDTQYF. The CDR3 DNA follows: TGTGCCAGCTCACCAACGGGGGCCACAGATACGCAGTATTTT. The whole variable domain, remainder taken from reference TRBV18 and TRBJ2-3, is NAGVMQNPRHLVRRRGQEARLRCSPMKGHSHVYWYRQLPEEGLKFMVYLQKENIIDESGMPKERFSAEFPKEGPSILRIQQVVRGDSAAYFCASSPTGATDTQYFGPGTRLTVL.